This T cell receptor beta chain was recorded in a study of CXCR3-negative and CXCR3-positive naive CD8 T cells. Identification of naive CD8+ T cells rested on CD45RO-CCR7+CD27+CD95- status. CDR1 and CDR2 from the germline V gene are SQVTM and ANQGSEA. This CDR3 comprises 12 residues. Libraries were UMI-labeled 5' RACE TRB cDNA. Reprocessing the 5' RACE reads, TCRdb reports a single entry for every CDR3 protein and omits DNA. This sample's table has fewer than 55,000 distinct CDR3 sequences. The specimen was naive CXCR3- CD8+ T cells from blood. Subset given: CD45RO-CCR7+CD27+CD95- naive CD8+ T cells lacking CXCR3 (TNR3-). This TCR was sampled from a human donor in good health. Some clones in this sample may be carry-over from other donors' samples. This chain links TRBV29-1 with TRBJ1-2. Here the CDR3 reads CSVIREDYGYTF.